The present T cell receptor beta chain was sequenced within a study of blood T cell repertoires in COVID-19. As for the study in general: Specimens from acute and convalescent COVID-19 originated in the United States, Italy and Spain. From T cells, B-cell-depleted T cells, or PBMCs came the material, which was cDNA or gDNA.

Authors' methods: Quantification of nucleated cells was approximated via reference gene primer amplification. Some clones are missing from TCRdb's copy, which holds only in-frame ones; the method was immunoSEQ multiplex PCR. V and J calls and clone size are those listed in that table; D and trimming were worked out from the DNA. The repertoire holds about 37,000 clones, around 90% seen once, with 5% to 7% in the top ten. This CDR3 has 15 residues. Trimming cost V 5 bases and J 3 bases; bases outside gene matches: 3. Germline V CDR1 and CDR2: SGHTA, FQGNSA. This TCR was sampled from a human donor in a cohort sampled during active COVID-19. Sequencing was carried out using peripheral blood. The chain combines TRBV7-2 with TRBJ2-7; TRBD2 aligns across 14 bases. The CDR3 DNA follows: TGTGCCAGCAGCGCGGGACTAGCGGGAGTCTACGAGCAGTACTTC. It yields the protein CASSAGLAGVYEQYF. Combining the CDR3 with reference TRBV7-2 and TRBJ2-7 gives the whole variable domain GAGVSQSPSNKVTEKGKDVELRCDPISGHTALYWYRQSLGQGLEFLIYFQGNSAPDKSGLPSDRFSAERTGGSVSTLTIQRTQQEDSAVYLCASSAGLAGVYEQYFGPGTRLTVT.